This T cell receptor (beta chain) was obtained from a study of T-cell reconstitution after alpha-beta-depleted transplantation in children. General study results and limits: The authors attributed T-cell counts and diversity one year after transplant mostly to newly produced T cells. About two months after transplant, alpha-beta T cells reportedly came from several hundred expanded graft clones.

Trimming removed 3 bases from V and 0 bases from J, with 16 bases in between. Germline CDR1 is SGHNT and CDR2 is YENEEA. The length of the CDR3 is 17 residues. Only a few counts were recorded for this clonotype. Antigen: not known. Unique molecular identifiers tagged the TCRbeta library. TCRdb re-derived calls from the PCR reads in MiXCR, one entry per CDR3 protein. This table has about 580,000 distinct CDR3 sequences, 23% appearing once. This TCR came from a boy under two years old who had a stem cell transplant for acute myeloid leukemia, so the T cells may come from the graft donor. This specimen consisted of PBMCs, mostly from graft donor cells, obtained 360 days after TCRalphabeta/CD19-depleted stem cell transplant. The chain recombines TRBV11-3 with TRBJ2-3, with D perhaps being TRBD1 or TRBD2 (6 bases each). The CDR3 nucleotides are TGTGCCAGCAGCTTGGGCCTTTGGAGGGGGAGCACAGATACGCAGTATTTT. This codes for CASSLGLWRGSTDTQYF.